This record looks at one T cell receptor (beta chain) sequence and its context. What it recognizes is unknown. These data belong to a study of graft-versus-host responses after intestinal transplantation. For the study at large: Multivisceral, liver-intestinal, or isolated intestinal transplants were performed in recipients. Induction using anti-thymocyte globulin, followed by tacrolimus and steroids for approximately 3 years, was given to all recipients. The study's findings and limits: GvH clones were found in recipient marrow; some appeared first in ileum or blood.

Germline V lookup: CDR1 MNHNS, CDR2 SASEGT. The CDR3 extends over 16 amino acids. Germline trimming cut 4 bases from V and 1 base from J; bases unmatched to any gene: 6. Produced via immunoSEQ multiplex PCR; TCRdb's table is partial and in-frame only. Altogether more than 80,000 clones are present, about 88% being singletons, with the ten largest covering approximately 0.35%. Sequencing was performed on unstimulated CD4+ T cells sorted from spleen or lymph node cells, taken before intestinal transplant. The gene calls are TRBV6-1 and TRBJ2-3, with 9 bases that match TRBD2. The sequence was obtained from a human donor who received an intestinal transplant. The CDR3: CASSARGGAGTDTQYF. The CDR3 DNA reads as TGTGCCAGCAGTGCCCGCGGGGGGGCTGGCACAGATACGCAGTATTTT.